The source of this T cell receptor (beta chain) is a study of T cell repertoires in cytomegalovirus infection. Whole-study findings and limits: CMV-specific TCR beta clonotypes restricted by HLA-C dominated the ex vivo response. Carriers of CMV and the relevant HLA type were discriminated by public TCR beta frequency.

V gave up 4 bases and J gave up 5 bases; unmatched junction bases: 8. The CDR3 consists of 16 residues. Comment on this clonotype: The antigen is undetermined.

Each CDR3 protein gets one entry after TCRdb re-called the reads with MiXCR. The sample includes about 350,000 distinct CDR3 sequences, about 35% of them seen just once. V gene TRBV12-3 or TRBV12-4 combines with J gene TRBJ2-5; 12 positions match TRBD2. The TCR was taken from a human donor in good health (CMV status not recorded). Some clones in this sample may be carry-over from other donors' samples. Here the sequenced sample was cultured PBMCs, taken from culture after CMV antigen stimulation. DNA for the CDR3: TGTGCCAGCAGTTCTAGCGGGAGGGGCAAACAGGAGACCCAGTACTTC. Its translation is CASSSSGRGKQETQYF.